The 13 T cell receptor beta chains below were found in one sample sequenced in a study of early T cells in non-severe SARS-CoV-2 infection. TCRdb redid the calling of the 5' RACE reads with MiXCR, one entry per CDR3 protein. The table lists under 45,000 distinct CDR3 sequences, about 8% of them singletons. The starting material was whole blood, obtained at baseline. The receptors here all came from an adult who was a healthcare worker with PCR-confirmed SARS-CoV-2 infection or an uninfected control (not recorded which).

This clonotype came up many times. The chain combines TRBV10-1 with TRBJ2-1; 7 bases match TRBD2. CDR3 length: 15 amino acids. Germline V gives CDR1 WNHNN, CDR2 SYGVQD (reference sequence). V trimming: 6 bases; J trimming: 0 bases; junction bases outside the gene matches: 5. CDR3 sequence: CASSNSGPSYNEQFF. The CDR3 region has the DNA TGCGCCAGCAGCAATAGCGGGCCCTCCTACAATGAGCAGTTCTTC.

This clonotype was observed at least ten times. Written as DNA, the CDR3 is TGTGCCACCAGTGAGAAGGACAACTACGAGCAGTACTTC. It encodes CATSEKDNYEQYF. The chain is built from TRBV24-1 and TRBJ2-7, with TRBD1 as a possible D gene (5 bases). Trimming took off 4 bases at V and 3 bases at J, with 9 bases between the two ends. The CDR3 spans 13 residues. Germline V gene lookup returns CDR1 KGHDR and CDR2 SFDVKD.

This clonotype has a handful of counts. The V gene is TRBV4-1, the J gene TRBJ2-5; no firm D call. Per the germline V gene, CDR1 is MGHRA and CDR2 is YSYEKL. The CDR3 runs 12 residues. The ends were cut back, 8 bases at V and 5 bases at J, with 12 bases in the middle. The CDR3: CASCRVGETQYF. CDR3 sequence (DNA): TGCGCCAGCTGTAGGGTCGGGGAGACCCAGTACTTC.

V gene TRBV28 combines with J gene TRBJ2-1; 7 nucleotides line up with TRBD2. With V trimmed by 8 bases and J by 4 bases, 11 bases remained unmatched. This CDR3 is 15 amino acids long. The germline V gene encodes CDR1 MDHEN and CDR2 SYDVKM. CDR3 sequence (DNA): TGTGCCAGCGGGGAGGGACTTCCAGGGTACAATGAGCAGTTCTTC. It yields the protein CASGEGLPGYNEQFF.

In this sample, this clonotype turned up many times. The gene calls are TRBV6-5 and TRBJ2-5, with D unclear. V was cut by 0 bases and J by 4 bases, with 12 bases left in between. Per germline, CDR1 MNHEY and CDR2 SVGAGI. The CDR3 sequence is 15 residues long. In DNA form, the CDR3 reads TGTGCCAGCAGTTACTCCGCTGGGGTTGGAGAGACCCAGTACTTC. It codes for CASSYSAGVGETQYF.

In DNA form, the CDR3 reads TGTGCCAGCAGCTTTTTCGGGAAGACCGGGGAGCTGTTTTTT. Translating it yields CASSFFGKTGELFF. V gene TRBV7-2 combines with J gene TRBJ2-2; possibly TRBD2 for D (5 bases). Germline loops: CDR1 SGHTA, CDR2 FQGNSA. V dropped 3 bases and J dropped 5 bases, with 10 bases sitting between them. This CDR3 is built from 14 residues.

This clonotype was seen a few times. The chain couples TRBV11-2 to TRBJ2-3; no definite D call. V shed 6 bases and J shed 4 bases, with 23 bases lying between them. The CDR3 covers 17 residues. Germline-derived CDR1 and CDR2 are SGHAT and FQNNGV. CDR3 nucleotide sequence: TGTGCCAGCAGTACCGGCCCGGTCAGCATCATGTCAGATACGCAGTATTTT. It codes for CASSTGPVSIMSDTQYF.

The chain couples TRBV7-2 to TRBJ1-4, with D possibly being TRBD1 (6 bases). CDR1 and CDR2 (germline): SGHTA, FQGNSA. The CDR3 extends over 15 amino acids. The ends were cut back, 5 bases at V and 3 bases at J, with 13 bases in the middle. The CDR3: CASSKQGTANEKLFF. In nucleotides, the CDR3 is TGTGCCAGCAGCAAACAGGGTACGGCTAATGAAAAACTGTTTTTT.

This clonotype was observed a handful of times. V is TRBV9 and J is TRBJ1-1; no firm D call. Per the germline V gene, CDR1 is SGDLS and CDR2 is YYNGEE. CDR3 length equals 14 residues. Deletions cut 0 bases from V and 1 base from J, with 7 bases between. CDR3 loop: CASSVDGENTEAFF. The DNA for the CDR3 is TGTGCCAGCAGCGTAGACGGGGAGAACACTGAAGCTTTCTTT. The full variable domain, completed using reference TRBV9 and TRBJ1-1, is DSGVTQTPKHLITATGQRVTLRCSPRSGDLSVYWYQQSLDQGLQFLIQYYNGEERAKGNILERFSAQQFPDLHSELNLSSLELGDSALYFCASSVDGENTEAFFGQGTRLTVV.

This clonotype was counted at least ten times. V usage is TRBV6-2 or TRBV6-3 and J usage is TRBJ2-7; 10 bases line up with TRBD2. The germline V gene encodes CDR1 MNHEY and CDR2 SVGEGT. The CDR3 loop spans 15 amino acids. V shed 7 bases, J shed 2 bases, and the junction held 8 bases outside the gene matches. The CDR3 region has the DNA TGTGCCAGCAATCTAGCGGGGGCCAAAACCTACGAGCAGTACTTC. This gives the protein CASNLAGAKTYEQYF.

The DNA of the CDR3 is TGTGCCAGCAGCCCAATGACAGGGGCTCAGCCCCAGCATTTT. Translated, it gives CASSPMTGAQPQHF. The V gene is TRBV7-2, the J gene TRBJ1-5; 8 nucleotides line up with TRBD1. The CDR3 contains 14 residues. Germline CDR1 is SGHTA and CDR2 is FQGNSA. V lost 5 bases and J lost 6; bases outside the gene matches: 6.

This clonotype occurred a few times. The V gene is TRBV20-1, the J gene TRBJ2-1; TRBD1 agrees at 7 bases. The CDR3 runs to 17 residues. Germline lookup yields CDR1 DFQATT and CDR2 SNEGSKA (reference sequence). Germline trimming cut 6 bases from V and 7 bases from J; bases unmatched to any gene: 21. Here the CDR3 DNA reads TGCAGTGCCGATATCGAGACAGGGCAGGGAAGATGGAATGAGCAGTTCTTC. Its translation is CSADIETGQGRWNEQFF.

This clonotype was seen a handful of times. The rearrangement joins TRBV30 to TRBJ2-7; tentatively, D is TRBD2 (5 bases). CDR1 and CDR2 from the germline V gene are GTSNPN and SVGIG (reference sequence). V gave up 7 bases and J gave up 0 bases, with 16 bases separating them. The CDR3 contains 14 residues. This chain's CDR3 is CAYDLTGSSYEQYF. CDR3 nucleotide sequence: TGTGCCTACGACCTGACGGGGAGCTCCTACGAGCAGTACTTC.